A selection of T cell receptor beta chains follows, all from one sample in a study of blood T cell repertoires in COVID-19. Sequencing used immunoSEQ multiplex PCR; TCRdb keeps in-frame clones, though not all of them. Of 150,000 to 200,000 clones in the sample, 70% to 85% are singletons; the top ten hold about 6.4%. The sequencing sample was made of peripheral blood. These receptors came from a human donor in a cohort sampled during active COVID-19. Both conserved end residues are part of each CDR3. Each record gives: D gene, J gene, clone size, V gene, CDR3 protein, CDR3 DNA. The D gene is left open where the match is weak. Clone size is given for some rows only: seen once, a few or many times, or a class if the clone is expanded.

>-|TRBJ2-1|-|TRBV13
CASSLHQFRGSSYNEQFF
TGTGCCAGCAGCTTACACCAGTTCCGGGGGAGCTCCTACAATGAGCAGTTCTTC
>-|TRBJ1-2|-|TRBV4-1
CASSQDPGVRNGYTF
TGCGCCAGCAGCCAAGATCCCGGGGTAAGGAATGGCTACACCTTC
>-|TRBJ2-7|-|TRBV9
CASSPGGGPYEQYF
TGTGCCAGCAGCCCCGGCGGAGGCCCCTACGAGCAGTACTTC
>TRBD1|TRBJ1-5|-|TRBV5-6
CASSLAGGLNQPQHF
TGTGCCAGCAGCTTGGCAGGGGGGCTCAATCAGCCCCAGCATTTT
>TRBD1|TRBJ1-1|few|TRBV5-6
CASSLEGQAAFAEAFF
TGTGCCAGCAGCCTGGAGGGACAGGCGGCCTTCGCTGAAGCTTTCTTT
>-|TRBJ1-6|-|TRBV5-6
CASSLPQTGNSPLHF
TGTGCCAGCAGCTTGCCACAAACAGGGAATTCACCCCTCCACTTT
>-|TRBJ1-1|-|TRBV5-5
CASSQTSYTEAFF
TGTGCCAGCAGCCAAACATCTTACACTGAAGCTTTCTTT
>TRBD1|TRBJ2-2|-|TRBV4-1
CASSQAQQGAGTGELFF
TGCGCCAGCAGCCAAGCCCAACAGGGGGCCGGCACCGGGGAGCTGTTTTTT
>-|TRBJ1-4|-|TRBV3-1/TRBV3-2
CASSHMQAQGNEKLFF
TGTGCCAGCAGCCATATGCAGGCACAAGGTAATGAAAAACTGTTTTTT
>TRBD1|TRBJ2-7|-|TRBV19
CASRPSRDRAWHEQYF
TGTGCCAGTAGACCATCCCGGGACAGGGCATGGCACGAGCAGTACTTC
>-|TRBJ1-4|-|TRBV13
CASSEALGGKLFF
TGTGCCAGCAGCGAAGCTCTAGGGGGAAAACTGTTTTTT
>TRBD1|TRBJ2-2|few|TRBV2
CASSQGAPGGELFF
TGTGCCAGCAGCCAGGGGGCGCCCGGCGGGGAGCTGTTTTTT